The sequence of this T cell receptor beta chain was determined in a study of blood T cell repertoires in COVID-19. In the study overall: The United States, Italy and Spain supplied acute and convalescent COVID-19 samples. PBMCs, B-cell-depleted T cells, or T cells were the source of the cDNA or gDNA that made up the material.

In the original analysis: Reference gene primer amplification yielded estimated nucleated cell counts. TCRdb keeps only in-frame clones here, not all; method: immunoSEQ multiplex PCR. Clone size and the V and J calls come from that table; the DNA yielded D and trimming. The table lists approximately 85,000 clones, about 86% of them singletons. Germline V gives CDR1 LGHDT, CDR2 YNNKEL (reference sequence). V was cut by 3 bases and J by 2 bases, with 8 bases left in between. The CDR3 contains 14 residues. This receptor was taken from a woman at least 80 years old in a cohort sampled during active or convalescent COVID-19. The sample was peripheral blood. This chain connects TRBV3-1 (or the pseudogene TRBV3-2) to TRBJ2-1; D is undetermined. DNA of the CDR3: TGTGCCAGCAGCCATGGCGGAACCTACAATGAGCAGTTCTTC. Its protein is CASSHGGTYNEQFF.